This T cell receptor beta chain comes out of a study of CD8 T cells in ankylosing spondylitis. TCRdb analysed the 5' RACE reads with MiXCR anew, one entry per CDR3 protein. The data contain about 450,000 distinct CDR3 sequences, 25% to 30% of them seen just once; the ten biggest clones take up under 0.9%. Study-wide results and limits: Apparently characteristic of ankylosing spondylitis blood was a TCR beta motif (eight highly homologous variants). Matched ankylosing spondylitis synovial fluid reportedly showed significant enrichment of disease-linked clones.

Germline V gene sequence: CDR1 SGHAT, CDR2 FQNNGV. The CDR3 contains 15 residues. V lost 6 bases and J lost 3, with 18 bases in between. With regard to this clonotype: What it recognizes is unknown.

This sequence originates from a male donor with ankylosing spondylitis. Specimen: blood, either unsorted or a sorted T cell fraction (not recorded which). The chain combines TRBV11-2 with TRBJ2-7; D may be TRBD1 (6 bases). The CDR3 nucleotides are TGTGCCAGCAGAGGTATCAGGGGAGAATTCTACGAGCAGTACTTC. The encoded protein is CASRGIRGEFYEQYF. The whole variable domain, remainder taken from reference TRBV11-2 and TRBJ2-7, is EAGVAQSPRYKIIEKRQSVAFWCNPISGHATLYWYQQILGQGPKLLIQFQNNGVVDDSQLPKDRFSAERLKGVDSTLKIQPAKLEDSAVYLCASRGIRGEFYEQYFGPGTRLTVT.